Below, one T cell receptor (beta chain) is given with its context. This sample was included in a study of OX40 agonist ivuxolimab in advanced cancers. Study-wide context: Ivuxolimab is a fully human IgG2 antibody that activates OX40 (CD134). Intravenous ivuxolimab was administered to patients every 2 weeks at 0.01 to 10 mg/kg. Dose-escalation cases comprised hepatocellular carcinoma, melanoma, renal cell or head and neck cancer.

Clones were read by immunoSEQ multiplex PCR, and TCRdb kept only the in-frame ones, dropping some. The data hold fewer than 120,000 clones, with about nine tenths observed a single time. Patients with autoimmune history or systemic immunosuppression were excluded. The ends lost 10 bases at V and 2 bases at J; junction bases unmatched: 6. Germline V gene data show CDR1 as LNHDA and CDR2 as SQIVND (reference sequence). The CDR3 covers 14 residues. The sequence was collected from an adult with an advanced solid tumor such as melanoma, head and neck, liver or kidney cancer. The sample was CD4+ or CD8+ T cells sorted from blood, taken in a trial of the OX40 agonist ivuxolimab. The V call is TRBV19, the J call TRBJ1-3; TRBD1 matches 9 bases. The CDR3 coding sequence is TGTGCCACCCAGGACAGGGGCGCTGGAAACACCATATATTTT. Translation: CATQDRGAGNTIYF.